The 20 T cell receptor beta chains below come from one sample, sequenced in a study of cytomegalovirus exposure and HLA in healthy donors. The primer mix had 60 Vbeta and 13 Jbeta primers. Data came from immunoSEQ multiplex PCR; TCRdb stores just in-frame clones and leaves some out. The data show approximately 150,000 clones, approximately 82% seen once. What was sequenced was PBMCs. The receptors derive from a woman in her forties in good health and CMV-seronegative.

This clone was seen just once. This chain connects TRBV6-7 to TRBJ1-1, with a weak D call TRBD1 (5 bases). TRBV6-7 qualifies as an ORF whose function is uncertain. V was clipped by 7 bases and J by 5 bases, with 20 bases between them. The CDR3 is 15 amino acids. The CDR3 region is CASTNGAVGKTEAFF. The CDR3 nucleotides are TGTGCCAGCACCAATGGGGCAGTAGGGAAAACTGAAGCTTTCTTT.

This rearrangement joins TRBV7-6 to TRBJ1-1, with D possibly matching TRBD1 (5 bases). The V end lost 2 bases, the J end lost 0 bases, and 16 bases lay between the germline ends. CDR3 length: 17 residues. Germline V CDR1 and CDR2: SGHVS, FNYEAQ. DNA of the CDR3: TGTGCCAGCAGCTTACTCCCGGCCACGACAGTGAACACTGAAGCTTTCTTT. Translated: CASSLLPATTVNTEAFF.

Notes on this clone: Germline and junction disagree at one end, which may indicate a read error. The sample has other DNA sequences that encode this CDR3 too. The J gene is TRBJ2-2, the V gene TRBV29-1, with 9 bases that match TRBD1. CDR1 SQVTM and CDR2 ANQGSEA come from the germline V gene. CDR3 length equals 14 residues. The CDR3 sequence: CSVERDRATGELFF. The CDR3 nucleotides read TGCAGCGTTGAACGGGACAGGGCCACCGGAGAGCTGTTTTTT.

This clone was recorded once. The V call is TRBV7-9, the J call TRBJ2-1; TRBD2 might be the D (6 bases). This CDR3 is 18 amino acids long. Germline assignment: CDR1 SEHNR and CDR2 FQNEAQ (reference sequence). Trimming left V 1 base short and J 4 bases short, with 20 bases between. The CDR3 reads CASSLEVGGPSPYNEQFF. CDR3 in DNA: TGTGCCAGCAGCTTAGAGGTGGGGGGACCAAGCCCGTACAATGAGCAGTTCTTC.

The V call is TRBV5-1, the J call TRBJ2-7, with D hard to call. Trimming pared 2 bases from V and 3 bases from J, leaving 12 bases between. This CDR3 comprises 14 residues. CDR1 is SGHRS and CDR2 is YFSETQ in the germline V gene. DNA for the CDR3: TGCGCCAGCAGCTTCAACCCCCCAGGCTACGAGCAGTACTTC. The encoded protein is CASSFNPPGYEQYF.

This clone was detected only once. The V gene is TRBV5-6, the J gene TRBJ2-1; TRBD2 is a possible D gene (6 bases). V was shortened by 4 bases and J by 2 bases, with 19 bases between the two germline ends. This CDR3 region has 17 residues. CDR1 is SGHDT and CDR2 is YYEEEE in the germline V gene. In nucleotides, the CDR3 is TGTGCCAGCAGCCAATTCCAGGCGGGGTTCGCCTACAATGAGCAGTTCTTC. It translates to CASSQFQAGFAYNEQFF.

The V and J genes are TRBV27 and TRBJ2-1; D might be TRBD1 (5 bases). Between the trimmed V and J ends, which lost 1 base and 3 bases, there was a span of 7 bases. Germline V gene lookup returns CDR1 MNHEY and CDR2 SMNVEV (reference sequence). The length of the CDR3 is 14 residues. CDR3 coding DNA: TGTGCCAGCAGTTTATGGCAGGGCTACAATGAGCAGTTCTTC. This sequence encodes CASSLWQGYNEQFF.

V and J are TRBV5-5 and TRBJ1-2, with a weak D call TRBD1 (6 bases). V was shortened by 4 bases and J by 7 bases, with 20 bases between the two germline ends. This CDR3 spans 15 amino acids. The V gene's germline CDR1 is SGHKS and CDR2 YYEKEE (reference sequence). The CDR3, as DNA: TGTGCCAGCAGCCTCCGGGGGGGCGGAGGCGGTGGCTACACCTTC. As protein: CASSLRGGGGGGYTF.

The V and J genes are TRBV4-2 and TRBJ2-1; tentatively, D is TRBD1 (6 bases). This CDR3 has 18 amino acids. Germline V gene sequence: CDR1 LGHNA, CDR2 YNFKEQ. Trimming cost V 0 bases and J 0 bases, with 15 bases left between them. The CDR3 nucleotides are TGTGCCAGCAGCCAAGACAGGGGCCGACAAAGCTCCTACAATGAGCAGTTCTTC. Protein product: CASSQDRGRQSSYNEQFF.

The chain is built from TRBV7-9 and TRBJ1-1, with 7 bases identical to TRBD1. J gave up 1 base and V 6 bases, and 8 bases lay outside the gene matches. Germline values: CDR1 SEHNR, CDR2 FQNEAQ (reference sequence). The CDR3 runs 15 residues. The CDR3 sequence: CASSSRQGSNTEAFF. The CDR3 region has the DNA TGTGCCAGCAGTTCGAGACAGGGCTCGAACACTGAAGCTTTCTTT.

This clone occurred once. In the same sample, other DNA sequences code for this CDR3. This chain uses TRBV7-9 with TRBJ2-7, with 14 positions matching TRBD2. The V and J ends lost 5 bases and 6 bases, in that order; junction bases with no gene match: 6. The CDR3 runs to 15 residues. The germline gives CDR1 SEHNR, CDR2 FQNEAQ (reference sequence). Here the CDR3 reads CASSPGTSGSGEQYF. Here the CDR3 DNA reads TGTGCCAGCAGCCCCGGGACTAGCGGGAGCGGCGAGCAGTACTTC.

The chain has TRBV27 and TRBJ1-1; no clear D gene. Germline V gene sequence: CDR1 MNHEY, CDR2 SMNVEV (reference sequence). The CDR3 is made up of 15 amino acids. The V end lost 5 bases, the J end lost 0 bases, and 13 bases lay between the germline ends. CDR3 loop: CASSPLTYMNTEAFF. The DNA of the CDR3 is TGTGCCAGCAGTCCCCTGACATATATGAACACTGAAGCTTTCTTT.

The V and J genes are TRBV9 and TRBJ2-7, with 7 bases identical to TRBD1. The CDR3 has 15 residues. V shed 4 bases, J shed 4 bases, and the junction held 11 bases outside the gene matches. Germline-derived CDR1 and CDR2 are SGDLS and YYNGEE. For the CDR3, the DNA is TGTGCCAGCAGCCCTAATTACAGGGGTACGTACGAGCAGTACTTC. This sequence encodes CASSPNYRGTYEQYF.

The chain uses TRBV7-6 and TRBJ1-2; 8 nucleotides agree with TRBD1. CDR3 length equals 17 residues. V trimming: 4 bases; J trimming: 4 bases; junction bases outside the gene matches: 14. Germline values: CDR1 SGHVS, CDR2 FNYEAQ. The CDR3 reads CASSSTGGLGTVYGYTF. CDR3 in DNA: TGTGCCAGCAGCTCAACAGGGGGTCTTGGAACCGTCTATGGCTACACCTTC.

The rearrangement joins TRBV7-9 to TRBJ1-4; 9 nucleotides match TRBD1. Germline V gene data show CDR1 as SEHNR and CDR2 as FQNEAQ (reference sequence). The CDR3 covers 16 residues. V was pared by 3 bases and J by 12 bases, with 14 bases of the junction left unmatched. CDR3 amino acids: CASSFIGLDRGLELFF. CDR3 in DNA: TGTGCCAGCAGCTTTATCGGGTTGGACAGGGGCCTGGAACTGTTTTTT.

The chain employs TRBV27 and TRBJ2-1; maybe TRBD2 (6 bases). CDR3 length equals 14 residues. Germline assignment: CDR1 MNHEY and CDR2 SMNVEV (reference sequence). The V gene lost 5 bases and the J gene lost 6 bases, with 14 bases spanning the gap. CDR3 bases: TGTGCCAGCAGTACGGGAGCAAGCCGCAATGAGCAGTTCTTC. Protein sequence: CASSTGASRNEQFF.

The chain combines TRBV6-5 with TRBJ1-3; D gene ambiguous. Germline loops: CDR1 MNHEY, CDR2 SVGAGI. Between the trimmed V and J ends, which lost 2 bases and 0 bases, there was a span of 11 bases. The length of the CDR3 is 16 residues. The CDR3, as DNA: TGTGCCAGCAGTTACCGCCCCGGGGTCTCTGGAAACACCATATATTTT. Translation gives CASSYRPGVSGNTIYF.

The chain combines TRBV5-1 with TRBJ2-1, with TRBD1 as a possible D gene (6 bases). Germline-derived CDR1 and CDR2 are SGHRS and YFSETQ. Trimming pared 0 bases from V and 7 bases from J, leaving 17 bases between. This CDR3 comprises 16 residues. DNA for the CDR3: TGCGCCAGCAGCTTGGATTCACAGGGTGGGTTTAATGAGCAGTTCTTC. Its translation is CASSLDSQGGFNEQFF.

This clone was counted a single time. The chain is built from TRBV4-1 and TRBJ2-3; 7 nucleotides agree with TRBD1. Germline V CDR1 and CDR2: MGHRA, YSYEKL. J was trimmed by 3 bases and V by 4 bases; bases with no gene match: 7. This CDR3 is built from 15 residues. The CDR3 protein is CASSLLTGSTDTQYF. The CDR3, as DNA: TGCGCCAGCAGCCTTTTGACAGGGAGTACAGATACGCAGTATTTT.

This chain uses TRBV5-4 with TRBJ2-5, with a tentative D call TRBD2 (6 bases). CDR3 size: 14 residues. Per germline, CDR1 SGHNT and CDR2 YYREEE (reference sequence). Trimming took off 4 bases at V and 5 bases at J, with 15 bases between the two ends. The CDR3 coding sequence is TGTGCCAGCAGCCCTGCGTCCCGGGAGGAGACCCAGTACTTC. The encoded protein is CASSPASREETQYF.